This T cell receptor (beta chain) comes out of a study of radiation and T cells in renal cell carcinoma (dated by TCRdb to about 2020). For context, the study as a whole: In total, approximately 53 samples, comprising around 25 tumors and approximately 27 peripheral blood samples, were subjected to TCR beta sequencing. The last blood draw happened 4 weeks after radiation, timed to coincide with nephrectomy. A total of 4,016,671 unique CDR3 nucleotide sequences, encoding around 2.7 million unique CDR3 amino acid sequences, were found across all 50 or so samples.

In the case of this clone: Which antigen it targets is not known. It has no much larger one-base neighbor in the sample; base qualities were not kept.

In the germline V gene, CDR1 corresponds to SGHVS and CDR2 to FQNEAQ. Taken from cysteine to phenylalanine, the CDR3 has 16 residues. CDR3 DNA only is kept here, 48 bases in frame from base 1. V is pared back by 4 bases and J by 4 bases, with 20 bases lying between the germline termini. Following the manufacturer's recommendations, the immunoSEQ kit was used to generate TCR beta libraries from genomic DNA. To prepare libraries, a first multiplex PCR with proprietary primers was run, followed by a second PCR that added unique barcodes, and a bead cleanup was done after each round. A positive control reaction and a negative control reaction, both provided in the kit, were run with every batch of samples. The final libraries were assessed on an Agilent 4200 TapeStation D1000 ScreenTape, pooled by volume, and quantified by qPCR. An Illumina NextSeq500 fitted with a MidOutput 150-cycle cartridge performed the sequencing, running 156 Read1 cycles and 15 Index1 cycles with the kit's custom primers. The pooled library was loaded at roughly 0.9 pM with around 20% PhiX control spiked in. Under the source paper's analysis protocol: The vendor-processed data were analyzed in R, and a clonotype was defined as all T cells that share the same CDR3 nucleotide sequence. In the clone abundance analyses, frequencies in each sample were normalized to that sample's 10,000 most abundant clones. Public T cell clones, averaging fewer than five per sample, were removed before analysis. Tumor-enriched clonotypes and baseline blood-enriched clonotypes were defined as those with an abundance difference of at least 32-fold between compartments. Clonotypes expanded or contracted between blood time points were identified with a beta-binomial differential abundance model. Tumor-blood repertoire similarity was measured with the Baroni-Urbani and Buser coefficient, and group comparisons used two-tailed Wilcoxon tests in R. This immuneACCESS table, as held by TCRdb, lists in-frame sequences with V and J called but not all clones. Of the missing ones, under half trace to an unresolved V gene in checked studies; the others have no known cause. That table is the source of V, J and clone size, and D and trimming were worked out from the DNA. The sample table shows more than 120,000 clones, and around nine tenths are seen once. 15% to 20% of the sample rests with the top ten.

Sample time point, as interpreted from the label and publication: blood 4 weeks post-SBRT, at nephrectomy. The treatment or condition tag for this specimen amounts to: 15 Gy SBRT to primary tumor, nephrectomy 4 weeks later. The samples were drawn from a clinical trial, where primary renal cell carcinomas were treated with 15 Gy of stereotactic body radiation therapy and then removed by nephrectomy 4 weeks afterward. To follow tumor-enriched clonotypes, peripheral blood was collected serially from radiation-treated patients at baseline and again at 2 weeks and 4 weeks after SBRT. All patients had renal cell carcinoma with clear cell pathology. Genomic DNA for TCR sequencing was prepared using the QIAamp DNA Blood Mini Kit (Qiagen). Only samples passing all quality control checks were included in the analyses. General study outcomes and caveats: An increase in top tumor clonotypes in blood was observed from baseline to 2 weeks post-radiation, followed by contraction by 4 weeks, which was taken to suggest transient expansion of tumor-resident clones. Because no pretreatment tumor biopsies were available, whether clonotypes were present in the tumor at baseline could not be determined. Blood repertoire dynamics were not followed beyond 4 weeks after treatment. The single-armed trial design could not address effects of radiation dose or scheduling on the TCR repertoire.

Recombination connected TRBV7-8 to TRBJ2-7; too little of a D gene remains to name it. The sequence was collected from a woman in her 50s with renal cell carcinoma. Specimen: blood, collected from a patient whose treatment included radiotherapy and nephrectomy. This receptor has the CDR3 CASSSPRSRVPYEQYF. The sequenced DNA: TGTGCCAGCAGCTCCCCCCGGTCGAGAGTTCCATACGAGCAGTACTTC.